This is a list of T cell receptor beta chains from one sample in a study of blood T cells in healthy people across ages. One entry per CDR3 protein results from TCRdb running MiXCR on the 5' RACE reads. The table has 1.5 million to 2 million distinct CDR3 sequences, about 31% seen once. The sequencing sample was made of blood. These receptors were taken from a woman under 40 in good health. Each CDR3 is given with its conserved first and last residue. The order of the fields is CDR3 length, D gene, J gene, V gene, clone size, CDR3 protein, CDR3 DNA. A D gene is named only where the DNA matches it firmly. Clone size is shown for a subset of rows, as once, few, many or a class of expanded clone.

12,TRBD2,TRBJ2-1,TRBV7-3,many,CASSSGGVEQFF,TGTGCCAGCAGCTCCGGGGGGGTTGAGCAGTTCTTC
14,TRBD1,TRBJ2-5,TRBV4-1,few,CASSQDWASQGQYF,TGCGCCAGCAGCCAAGATTGGGCATCACAGGGGCAGTACTTC
13,.,TRBJ2-5,TRBV11-2,few,CASSLGRPETQYF,TGTGCCAGCAGCTTAGGAAGACCGGAGACCCAGTACTTC
15,.,TRBJ2-5,TRBV3-1,.,CASSQAWTRGETQYF,TGTGCCAGCAGCCAAGCTTGGACCAGAGGGGAGACCCAGTACTTC
14,TRBD2,TRBJ2-1,TRBV20-1,few,CSARGLAGGNEQFF,TGCAGTGCTAGAGGGCTAGCGGGGGGGAATGAGCAGTTCTTC
13,.,TRBJ2-7,TRBV2,few,CATHADVSYEQYF,TGTGCCACCCACGCGGACGTATCCTACGAGCAGTACTTC
15,TRBD1,TRBJ2-5,TRBV7-6,.,CASSPWTGSGEAQYF,TGTGCCAGCAGCCCCTGGACAGGCTCGGGTGAGGCCCAGTACTTC
16,TRBD1,TRBJ2-3,TRBV18,.,CASSGTGGLSTDTQYF,TGTGCCAGCTCAGGTACAGGGGGACTCTCCACAGATACGCAGTATTTT
15,.,TRBJ1-2,TRBV4-1,many,CASSQSQDSFYGYTF,TGCGCCAGCAGCCAATCCCAGGACAGCTTCTATGGCTACACCTTC
15,TRBD1,TRBJ1-2,TRBV4-1,.,CASSQVGQGDYGYTF,TGCGCCAGCAGCCAAGTTGGACAGGGGGACTATGGCTACACCTTC
15,.,TRBJ2-6,TRBV2,.,CASTQGPSGANVLTF,TGTGCCAGCACTCAGGGTCCCTCTGGGGCCAACGTCCTGACTTTC
14,.,TRBJ2-1,TRBV20-1,.,CSAYRDKEVDEQFF,TGCAGTGCTTACCGGGACAAGGAGGTCGATGAGCAGTTCTTC
16,.,TRBJ2-6,TRBV25-1,few,CASTTGWEDGANVLTF,TGTGCCAGCACCACAGGGTGGGAGGATGGGGCCAACGTCCTGACTTTC
18,TRBD2,TRBJ2-3,TRBV4-1,once,CAGSPRGTGRGYTDTQYF,TGCGCCGGCAGCCCCCGCGGCACGGGGCGGGGGTACACAGATACGCAGTATTTT
15,TRBD1,TRBJ1-4,TRBV6-6,few,CASSYLGQGNEKLFF,TGTGCCAGCAGTTACTTGGGACAGGGGAATGAAAAACTGTTTTTT
14,.,TRBJ1-5,TRBV20-1,few,CSAVTGIYNQPQHF,TGCAGTGCTGTCACAGGGATTTACAATCAGCCCCAGCATTTT
15,TRBD2,TRBJ2-3,TRBV20-1,few,CSASKAGGGTDTQYF,TGCAGTGCTAGTAAAGCGGGGGGAGGCACAGATACGCAGTATTTT
14,TRBD2,TRBJ2-3,TRBV5-1,few,CASNGGDRTDTQYF,TGCGCCTCAAACGGGGGGGACCGCACAGATACGCAGTATTTT
13,.,TRBJ2-6,TRBV20-1,.,CSAPIEGANVLTF,TGCAGTGCCCCCATTGAGGGGGCCAACGTCCTGACTTTC
12,.,TRBJ2-7,TRBV28,.,CASSFSGDEQYF,TGTGCCAGCAGTTTCTCAGGGGACGAGCAGTACTTC
15,.,TRBJ2-1,TRBV7-9,many,CASSRIEWKTNEQFF,TGTGCCAGCAGCCGTATAGAATGGAAGACCAATGAGCAGTTCTTC